This TCR beta chain emerged from a study of shared clonotypes between healthy human individuals. Study summary: Three plates were used per donor for CD4 naive, three for CD4 memory, two for CD8 naive and one for CD8 memory.

This clone was detected once. No antigen is known for it. Produced via immunoSEQ multiplex PCR; TCRdb's table is partial and in-frame only. Here the sample spans 1,400,000 or so clones, 97% to 99% being singletons. Study-wide results and limits: Clonotypes which were not shared had lower generation probabilities than clonotypes that all four donors shared. Among the subsets, naive ones generally showed larger estimated richness than memory ones.

Recent vaccinations or acute infections were absent in the healthy HIV-negative adult donors. This CDR3 contains 15 residues. V was clipped by 3 bases and J by 5 bases; unmatched bases: 7. Looked up from germline, CDR1 is MNHNS and CDR2 is SASEGT. V is TRBV6-1 and J is TRBJ2-7; 10 nucleotides agree with TRBD2. Sequences were obtained from naive CD4+ T cells sorted from blood. Stated subset: CD45RA+ positively selected. The source is a man under 40 in good health. CDR3 nucleotides: TGTGCCAGCAGTGACAAGCGGGAGGGCCGCGACGAGCAGTACTTC. This codes for CASSDKREGRDEQYF.